This T cell receptor (beta chain) was sequenced during a study of immune evolution from preneoplasia to lung adenocarcinoma. Clones were read by immunoSEQ multiplex PCR, and TCRdb kept only the in-frame ones, dropping some. There are about 11,000 clones in the sample; about nine tenths occur only once, and roughly 3.5% lies in the top ten. Histologic diagnosis was independently verified by two lung pathologists. Study results and limitations: T cell clonality was higher in KRAS-mutant than EGFR-mutant or wild-type nodules. Normal lung had the highest top T cell clone frequencies.

In the case of this clone: What it recognizes is unknown.

The sample was FFPE invasive lung adenocarcinoma tissue. This clonotype originated in a person between 65 and 79 years old with invasive lung adenocarcinoma.

The CDR3 region is CASSFRAQYSNQPQHF. CDR3 nucleotides: TGTGCCAGCAGTTTCAGGGCTCAATATAGCAATCAGCCCCAGCATTTT. V gene TRBV28 combines with J gene TRBJ1-5, with D possibly TRBD1 on 5 matching bases. Germline CDR1 MDHEN, CDR2 SYDVKM. The CDR3 sequence is 16 residues long. V was shortened by 3 bases and J by 0 bases, with 12 bases between the two germline ends.